A selection of T cell receptor beta chains follows, all from one sample in a study of vaccination and CD4 T cells after COVID-19. TCRdb processed the PCR reads anew with MiXCR; each CDR3 protein has one entry. The table records about 18,000 distinct CDR3 sequences, about two fifths of them present only once. These TCRs' antigens remain unknown. The material was CD4+ T cells from blood, cultured in vitro, obtained after SARS-CoV-2 vaccination. Every receptor here comes from a human donor who had recovered from COVID-19. Both conserved end residues are part of each CDR3. D genes are given only for firm matches. Not every row has a clone size; where given, it reads once, few, many or a size class.

cdr3_nt,cdr3_aa,j_call,v_call,d_call,clone_size
TGTGCCAGCGAAGCCCGAAGCTATGGCTACACCTTC,CASEARSYGYTF,TRBJ1-2,TRBV6-1,-,-
TGTGCCAGCAGCTCCAACGCGTTAGGGGTCGGCACTGAAGCTTTCTTT,CASSSNALGVGTEAFF,TRBJ1-1,TRBV7-2,-,-
TGTGCCAGCAGCCGCACTAGTGGGACAGGGGGTTCTGAAGCTTTCTTT,CASSRTSGTGGSEAFF,TRBJ1-1,TRBV6-1,TRBD1,-
TGCAGTGCTAGAACGGGGGGCGCGGAAGCTTTCTTT,CSARTGGAEAFF,TRBJ1-1,TRBV20-1,-,-
TGTGCCAGCAGTTACGGACACGGCAGCTCCTACGAGCAGTACTTC,CASSYGHGSSYEQYF,TRBJ2-7,TRBV6-5,-,-
TGCAGTGCTAGAGATCAACAGGCCGGGGAGCTGTTTTTT,CSARDQQAGELFF,TRBJ2-2,TRBV20-1,-,-
TGTGCCAGCAGTTTACAGGCCAGGGTATCCAACGAGCAGTACTTC,CASSLQARVSNEQYF,TRBJ2-7,TRBV28,-,-
TGTGCCACCAGTGATCAGGACAGGGTTTACAATGAGCAGTTCTTC,CATSDQDRVYNEQFF,TRBJ2-1,TRBV24-1,TRBD1,-
TGTGCCAGCAGGAATAGGGATGAGCAGTTCTTC,CASRNRDEQFF,TRBJ2-1,TRBV27,-,-
TGTGCCAGCAGCTTAGGATCTGGGGTTCGGGGTGAATTC,CASSLGSGVRGEF,TRBJ2-4,TRBV7-9,-,-
TGTGCTAGTGGTCGCCAAGGTCAAGAGACCCAGTACTTC,CASGRQGQETQYF,TRBJ2-5,TRBV12-5,-,-
TGTGCCAGCAGCTTAGAGGGGTATAGCAATCAGCCCCAGCATTTT,CASSLEGYSNQPQHF,TRBJ1-5,TRBV7-2,-,-
TGTGCCAGCAGCTTGTTACAGGGAACCTATGGCTACACCTTC,CASSLLQGTYGYTF,TRBJ1-2,TRBV7-2,-,-
TGTGCCAGCAGCCCTAGAGTGGGGGGCGCTGGGGCCAACGTCCTGACTTTC,CASSPRVGGAGANVLTF,TRBJ2-6,TRBV7-2,-,-
TGCAGTGCTAGAGATGCGGAGACTGGGGCTCTCGAGCAGTACTTC,CSARDAETGALEQYF,TRBJ2-7,TRBV20-1,-,-
TGTGCCACCAGTGACCCCCGGGGGGATAATTCACCCCTCCACTTT,CATSDPRGDNSPLHF,TRBJ1-6,TRBV24-1,-,-
TGCGCCAGCAGCCTGAACCACCGTTCACCCCTCCACTTT,CASSLNHRSPLHF,TRBJ1-6,TRBV5-1,-,few
TGTGCCAGCAGCCCCGAAATGCCAGGGGGCACGGAGACCCAGTACTTC,CASSPEMPGGTETQYF,TRBJ2-5,TRBV7-2,TRBD1,-
TGTGCCAGCAGCCCGACGACGCAGGATCAGCCCCAGCATTTT,CASSPTTQDQPQHF,TRBJ1-5,TRBV6-2/TRBV6-3,-,few
TGTGCCAGCAGTCGGGACAGCCAGGAGACCCAGTACTTC,CASSRDSQETQYF,TRBJ2-5,TRBV2,TRBD1,-
TGTGCCAGCAGCCCAGAGGTTAGTCGTAGGAGCTATGGCTACACCTTC,CASSPEVSRRSYGYTF,TRBJ1-2,TRBV7-2,-,few
TGTGCCAGCAGTTTGGCAGGCACAGATACGCAGTATTTT,CASSLAGTDTQYF,TRBJ2-3,TRBV6-2/TRBV6-3,-,-
TGTGCCAGCAGCGCCTATACAAATGAGCAGTTCTTC,CASSAYTNEQFF,TRBJ2-1,TRBV7-2,-,-
TGTGCCACCGGATCTGCTACTAGCGGGAGAACAGATACGCAGTATTTT,CATGSATSGRTDTQYF,TRBJ2-3,TRBV24-1,TRBD2,-
TGTGCCAGCAGCCCATCCACGGGAGGGGACGGCTACACCTTC,CASSPSTGGDGYTF,TRBJ1-2,TRBV6-1,-,-
TGTGCCAGCAGCTATGCCCCCGGCTCTAACTATGGCTACACCTTC,CASSYAPGSNYGYTF,TRBJ1-2,TRBV7-8,-,-
TGTGCCAGCCGGGGACTCTCGAACACTGAAGCTTTCTTT,CASRGLSNTEAFF,TRBJ1-1,TRBV6-1,-,few
TGTGCCACCGGTACCGACAGGGGGCTTCACGATGAGCAGTTCTTC,CATGTDRGLHDEQFF,TRBJ2-1,TRBV24-1,TRBD1,-
TGTGCCAGCAGTTACTCGAGGGGGAACAATGAGCAGTTCTTC,CASSYSRGNNEQFF,TRBJ2-1,TRBV6-5,-,once
TGCAGTGCTAGGAGGGGCGGCTATGGCTACACCTTC,CSARRGGYGYTF,TRBJ1-2,TRBV20-1,-,few
TGTGCCAGCAGCTTACAGGGATCTAATTCACCCCTCCACTTT,CASSLQGSNSPLHF,TRBJ1-6,TRBV7-2,-,few
TGTGCCAGCAGTGACGGGCGGGAGCAGTACTTC,CASSDGREQYF,TRBJ2-7,TRBV6-2/TRBV6-3,-,few
TGTGCCAGCAGTTTACGGACAGACCCCTACGAGCAGTACTTC,CASSLRTDPYEQYF,TRBJ2-7,TRBV27,-,-